These T cell receptor beta chains were read from a single sample in a study of T cell repertoires in cytomegalovirus infection. TCRdb re-derived calls from the reads in MiXCR, one entry per CDR3 protein. The table lists a few hundred thousand distinct CDR3 sequences, roughly 42% of them singletons, with about 41% in the top ten. Their recognized antigens are unknown. Sequencing was performed on cultured PBMCs, taken from culture after CMV antigen stimulation. Every receptor here comes from a human donor in good health (CMV status not recorded). Some clones in this sample may be carry-over from other donors' samples. Each CDR3 is given with its conserved first and last residue. D genes are given only for firm matches. Expanded clones get a size class; other rows say once, few or many, or leave the size out.

clone_size: NA; d_call: TRBD2; j_call: TRBJ2-7; cdr3_length: 14; v_call: TRBV7-2; cdr3_nt: TGTGCCAGCAAAGGGACTAGCGGGAGATATGAGCAGTACTTC; cdr3_aa: CASKGTSGRYEQYF
clone_size: NA; d_call: TRBD1; j_call: TRBJ1-2; cdr3_length: 17; v_call: TRBV28; cdr3_nt: TGTGCCAGCAGCCCCTCGGACAGGTTGACTAACCCAAACTCCCTTACCTTC; cdr3_aa: CASSPSDRLTNPNSLTF
clone_size: NA; d_call: NA; j_call: TRBJ2-5; cdr3_length: 17; v_call: TRBV5-6; cdr3_nt: TGTGCCAGCAGCATACAGGGGGGGGGGCCCCCCCAAGAGACCCAGTACTTC; cdr3_aa: CASSIQGGGPPQETQYF
clone_size: NA; d_call: NA; j_call: TRBJ2-1; cdr3_length: 13; v_call: TRBV19; cdr3_nt: TGTGCCAGTAGTATAGGTTGGCCAGCGGGGCAGTTCTTC; cdr3_aa: CASSIGWPAGQFF
clone_size: NA; d_call: TRBD2; j_call: TRBJ2-1; cdr3_length: 15; v_call: TRBV7-2; cdr3_nt: TGTGCCAGCAGCTCCGGACTAGCCGAGGGCAATGAGCAGTTCTTC; cdr3_aa: CASSSGLAEGNEQFF
clone_size: NA; d_call: TRBD1; j_call: TRBJ2-2; cdr3_length: 14; v_call: TRBV5-1; cdr3_nt: TGCGCCAGCAGCTCGGGACAGTACACCGGGGAGCTGTTTTTT; cdr3_aa: CASSSGQYTGELFF
clone_size: NA; d_call: NA; j_call: TRBJ2-1; cdr3_length: 14; v_call: TRBV12-3/TRBV12-4; cdr3_nt: TGTGCCAGCTCCTTGGCGGGCACCGACAATGAGCAGTTCTTC; cdr3_aa: CASSLAGTDNEQFF
clone_size: few; d_call: NA; j_call: TRBJ2-4; cdr3_length: 12; v_call: TRBV6-2/TRBV6-3; cdr3_nt: TGTGCCAGCAGTTATAGAACAGCCCAACCTGTTTTC; cdr3_aa: CASSYRTAQPVF
clone_size: NA; d_call: NA; j_call: TRBJ2-7; cdr3_length: 12; v_call: TRBV6-6; cdr3_nt: TGTGCCAGCAGTCACAGGAGCTACGAGCAGTACTTC; cdr3_aa: CASSHRSYEQYF
clone_size: many; d_call: NA; j_call: TRBJ2-5; cdr3_length: 14; v_call: TRBV7-2; cdr3_nt: TGTGCCAGCAGCTTATCCCCTACATCGCGGACCCAGTACTTC; cdr3_aa: CASSLSPTSRTQYF
clone_size: NA; d_call: TRBD2; j_call: TRBJ2-7; cdr3_length: 19; v_call: TRBV6-1; cdr3_nt: TGTGCCAGCAGTGAAGAGCTAGCGGGGAGCTTATCACCCTCCTACGAGCAGTACTTC; cdr3_aa: CASSEELAGSLSPSYEQYF
clone_size: few; d_call: NA; j_call: TRBJ2-5; cdr3_length: 14; v_call: TRBV6-5; cdr3_nt: TGTGCCAGCAGCAATATGAGGGGGAAAGAGACCCAGTACTTC; cdr3_aa: CASSNMRGKETQYF
clone_size: NA; d_call: NA; j_call: TRBJ2-5; cdr3_length: 13; v_call: TRBV7-2; cdr3_nt: TGTGCCAGCAGCCCCCCCAGCGAGCGAACCCAGTACTTC; cdr3_aa: CASSPPSERTQYF
clone_size: NA; d_call: TRBD1; j_call: TRBJ2-7; cdr3_length: 13; v_call: TRBV7-9; cdr3_nt: TGTGCCAGCAGCCGCGGACAGGGTAACGAGCAGTACTTC; cdr3_aa: CASSRGQGNEQYF
clone_size: many; d_call: NA; j_call: TRBJ2-5; cdr3_length: 13; v_call: TRBV7-2; cdr3_nt: TGTGCCAGCAGCTTAGGGTGGCAAGAGACCCAGTACTTC; cdr3_aa: CASSLGWQETQYF
clone_size: few; d_call: NA; j_call: TRBJ2-2; cdr3_length: 14; v_call: TRBV7-2; cdr3_nt: TGTGCCAGCGCCAATCAGGGTACCACCGGGGAGCTGTTTTTT; cdr3_aa: CASANQGTTGELFF
clone_size: NA; d_call: NA; j_call: TRBJ1-6; cdr3_length: 17; v_call: TRBV5-1; cdr3_nt: TGCGCCAGCAGCCAGGTCACAGAGACAAGTTATAATTCACCCCTCCACTTT; cdr3_aa: CASSQVTETSYNSPLHF
clone_size: few; d_call: NA; j_call: TRBJ2-7; cdr3_length: 12; v_call: TRBV12-3/TRBV12-4; cdr3_nt: TGTGCCAGCAGTCCACAGGGAAACGAGCAGTACTTC; cdr3_aa: CASSPQGNEQYF
clone_size: NA; d_call: NA; j_call: TRBJ1-2; cdr3_length: 14; v_call: TRBV15; cdr3_nt: TGTGCCACCAGCAGAGCCGGGACGAAGTATGGCTACACCTTC; cdr3_aa: CATSRAGTKYGYTF
clone_size: few; d_call: NA; j_call: TRBJ2-4; cdr3_length: 15; v_call: TRBV7-2; cdr3_nt: TGTGCCAGCAGCTTAGCCCTGGGTGCCAAAAACATTCAGTACTTC; cdr3_aa: CASSLALGAKNIQYF
clone_size: once; d_call: NA; j_call: TRBJ2-3; cdr3_length: 13; v_call: TRBV19; cdr3_nt: TGTGCCAGTAGTATGTTCAAGGGAGATACGCAGTATTTT; cdr3_aa: CASSMFKGDTQYF
clone_size: few; d_call: TRBD2; j_call: TRBJ2-7; cdr3_length: 15; v_call: TRBV7-2; cdr3_nt: TGTGCCAGCAGCTTCGCTAGCGGGAGTTTCTACGAGCAGTACTTC; cdr3_aa: CASSFASGSFYEQYF
clone_size: NA; d_call: TRBD1; j_call: TRBJ1-2; cdr3_length: 15; v_call: TRBV7-3; cdr3_nt: TGTGCCAGCAGCTCGGGACAGCCTCAACATGGGGGCTACACCTTC; cdr3_aa: CASSSGQPQHGGYTF
clone_size: NA; d_call: NA; j_call: TRBJ1-3; cdr3_length: 16; v_call: TRBV7-2; cdr3_nt: TGTGCCAGCAGCTTGCGGGGGGCGATTGCTGGAAACACCATATATTTT; cdr3_aa: CASSLRGAIAGNTIYF
clone_size: NA; d_call: TRBD2; j_call: TRBJ2-3; cdr3_length: 16; v_call: TRBV12-3/TRBV12-4; cdr3_nt: TGTGCCAGCAGTCTCCGTAGCGGGGGGTATACAGATACGCAGTATTTT; cdr3_aa: CASSLRSGGYTDTQYF
clone_size: many; d_call: TRBD1; j_call: TRBJ1-1; cdr3_length: 14; v_call: TRBV7-2; cdr3_nt: TGTGCCAGCAGCTTAAGGGACAGTTACACTGAAGCTTTCTTT; cdr3_aa: CASSLRDSYTEAFF
clone_size: NA; d_call: NA; j_call: TRBJ2-3; cdr3_length: 13; v_call: TRBV19; cdr3_nt: TGTGCCAGTAGCCCCCCGGAGGGAGATACGCAGTATTTT; cdr3_aa: CASSPPEGDTQYF
clone_size: few; d_call: NA; j_call: TRBJ1-1; cdr3_length: 15; v_call: TRBV6-5; cdr3_nt: TGTGCCAGCAGTTCCAACAGGGCGGTGAACACTGAAGCTTTCTTT; cdr3_aa: CASSSNRAVNTEAFF
clone_size: NA; d_call: NA; j_call: TRBJ2-1; cdr3_length: 19; v_call: TRBV19; cdr3_nt: TGTGCCAGTAGTATGGAAGTGGCTGCGACGACCCCCCGCGGGAATGAGCAGTTCTTC; cdr3_aa: CASSMEVAATTPRGNEQFF
clone_size: few; d_call: NA; j_call: TRBJ2-6; cdr3_length: 17; v_call: TRBV24-1; cdr3_nt: TGTGCCACCAGCCACCGGGACGGACTCTCTGGGGCCAACGTCCTGACTTTC; cdr3_aa: CATSHRDGLSGANVLTF
clone_size: NA; d_call: NA; j_call: TRBJ2-7; cdr3_length: 15; v_call: TRBV12-3/TRBV12-4; cdr3_nt: TGTGCCAGCAGTTTAGACCCCCCTAGCGTCTACGAGCAGTACTTC; cdr3_aa: CASSLDPPSVYEQYF
clone_size: NA; d_call: TRBD1; j_call: TRBJ2-7; cdr3_length: 16; v_call: TRBV7-9; cdr3_nt: TGTGCCAGCAGCTACAATCGCGGGACAGGGGACTACGAGCAGTACTTC; cdr3_aa: CASSYNRGTGDYEQYF
clone_size: few; d_call: NA; j_call: TRBJ1-2; cdr3_length: 15; v_call: TRBV19; cdr3_nt: TGTGCCAGTAGTAGAGCTATCTATCCTAACTATGGCTACACCTTC; cdr3_aa: CASSRAIYPNYGYTF
clone_size: NA; d_call: NA; j_call: TRBJ2-5; cdr3_length: 17; v_call: TRBV7-6; cdr3_nt: TGTGCCAGCAGCAGCGCCCCCCCCGTTGGTGGCCAAGAGACCCAGTACTTC; cdr3_aa: CASSSAPPVGGQETQYF
clone_size: NA; d_call: NA; j_call: TRBJ2-7; cdr3_length: 13; v_call: TRBV20-1; cdr3_nt: TGCAGTGCGACGGCAGGGATTTCCTACGAGCAGTACTTC; cdr3_aa: CSATAGISYEQYF
clone_size: once; d_call: NA; j_call: TRBJ1-2; cdr3_length: 11; v_call: TRBV7-2; cdr3_nt: TGTGCCACAGGGGAGAACTATGGCTACACCTTC; cdr3_aa: CATGENYGYTF
clone_size: many; d_call: TRBD1; j_call: TRBJ1-1; cdr3_length: 15; v_call: TRBV7-2; cdr3_nt: TGTGCCAGCAGCTCAGTGCGAAGGGGGCATGATGAAGCTTTCTTT; cdr3_aa: CASSSVRRGHDEAFF
clone_size: once; d_call: NA; j_call: TRBJ1-6; cdr3_length: 14; v_call: TRBV20-1; cdr3_nt: TGCTGTGCTTATCGAGGCGACTATAATTCACCCCTCCACTTT; cdr3_aa: CCAYRGDYNSPLHF
clone_size: NA; d_call: NA; j_call: TRBJ2-3; cdr3_length: 13; v_call: TRBV25-1; cdr3_nt: TGTGCCAGCACAAGTATTCGCACAGATACGCAGTATTTT; cdr3_aa: CASTSIRTDTQYF
clone_size: few; d_call: NA; j_call: TRBJ2-7; cdr3_length: 13; v_call: TRBV7-2; cdr3_nt: TGTGCCAGCAGCCTCATAGCGTGGGGCGAGCAGTACTTC; cdr3_aa: CASSLIAWGEQYF